The 12 T cell receptor beta chains presented below share a single source sample, sequenced in a study of T cell repertoires in cytomegalovirus infection. TCRdb re-derived calls from the reads in MiXCR, one entry per CDR3 protein. The sample carries 130,000 or so distinct CDR3 sequences, about 6.5% recorded once. The source material was PBMCs. Receptor source: a human donor in good health (CMV status not recorded). Some clones in this sample may be carry-over from other donors' samples.

This clonotype was seen many times. The J gene is TRBJ2-1, the V gene TRBV6-5; 7 bases are a match to TRBD2. The junction had 12 bases not matched to a gene; V was cut back by 6 bases and J by 7 bases. Germline V gene lookup returns CDR1 MNHEY and CDR2 SVGAGI. The CDR3 spans 15 residues. In DNA form, the CDR3 reads TGTGCCAGCAGACGGGCGGGGGTTGGGGGAAATGAGCAGTTCTTC. Residues: CASRRAGVGGNEQFF.

CDR3 sequence: CASSHGTGELFF. CDR3 DNA: TGTGCCAGCAGTCACGGGACCGGGGAGCTGTTTTTT. The rearrangement uses TRBV2 and TRBJ2-2; D gene unclear. Looked up from germline, CDR1 is SNHLY and CDR2 is FYNNEI. The V end was cut by 5 bases, the J end by 5 bases, with 6 bases between. This CDR3 comprises 12 residues.

This clonotype was detected many times. A read error may account for a junction end that differs from germline. This sequence joins TRBV7-2 and TRBJ1-1; 7 nucleotides match TRBD1. The CDR3 loop spans 13 amino acids. Germline values: CDR1 SGHTA, CDR2 FQGNSA. The CDR3 loop reads CASSFSTGREPGF. CDR3 DNA sequence: TGTGCCAGCAGCTTTTCGACAGGGAGAGAACCGGGGTTT.

This clonotype has at least ten counts. The V gene is TRBV24-1, the J gene TRBJ1-2, with 7 bases aligning to TRBD1. The CDR3 consists of 13 residues. Germline trimming cut 4 bases from V and 2 bases from J; bases unmatched to any gene: 0. Per the germline V gene, CDR1 is KGHDR and CDR2 is SFDVKD. CDR3: CATSEGQNYGYTF. The DNA for the CDR3 is TGTGCCACCAGTGAGGGACAGAACTATGGCTACACCTTC.

The genes are TRBV12-3 or TRBV12-4 and TRBJ2-3; TRBD2 agrees at 13 bases. Trimming removed 6 bases from V and 2 bases from J; junction bases left unmatched: 14. The CDR3 spans 19 residues. The chain's CDR3 is CASRRTPGLAGYTTDTQYF. The CDR3 coding sequence is TGTGCCAGCAGACGTACACCGGGACTAGCGGGATATACCACAGATACGCAGTATTTT.

At least ten counts were recorded for this clonotype. This sequence joins TRBV7-2 and TRBJ2-7; TRBD2 agrees at 9 bases. This CDR3 region has 16 residues. In germline, CDR1 is SGHTA, CDR2 FQGNSA. V shed 4 bases and J 2 bases; nucleotides not matched to a gene: 9. The CDR3 reads CASSYSISGGPYEQYF. The CDR3 nucleotides read TGTGCCAGCAGCTACAGCATTAGCGGGGGCCCCTACGAGCAGTACTTC.

This clonotype was observed many times. The chain links TRBV6-1 to TRBJ1-5; 7 bases are a match to TRBD1. J gave up 2 bases and V 6 bases, and 7 bases lay outside the gene matches. The CDR3 covers 15 residues. Germline CDR1 and CDR2: MNHNS and SASEGT. CDR3 in DNA: TGTGCCAGCAGACTTAACAGGGGCGGCAATCAGCCCCAGCATTTT. It is translated as CASRLNRGGNQPQHF.

In its sample, this clonotype was seen a few times. This rearrangement joins TRBV12-3 or TRBV12-4 to TRBJ2-1, with a weak D call TRBD2 (5 bases). The CDR3 has 13 residues. Trimming removed 1 base at V and 7 bases at J, with 8 bases between. CDR3 coding DNA: TGTGCCAGCAGTTTAGTGGAGCGGAATGAGCAGTTCTTC. Amino acids: CASSLVERNEQFF.

The chain links TRBV4-1 to TRBJ1-1; D is undetermined. The CDR3 consists of 16 residues. CDR1 MGHRA and CDR2 YSYEKL come from the germline V gene. V lost 0 bases and J lost 1, with 12 bases in between. The CDR3 loop reads CASSQEVGRQNTEAFF. The DNA of the CDR3 is TGCGCCAGCAGCCAAGAAGTGGGTAGGCAGAACACTGAAGCTTTCTTT.

This rearrangement joins TRBV29-1 to TRBJ2-2; unclear D gene. The CDR3 totals 11 residues. Per the germline V gene, CDR1 is SQVTM and CDR2 is ANQGSEA. V was pared by 5 bases and J by 3 bases, with 4 bases between. CDR3 coding DNA: TGCAGCGTTCGGGACACCGGGGAGCTGTTTTTT. Translating gives CSVRDTGELFF.

This clonotype has just a few counts. The V call is TRBV5-8, the J call TRBJ2-3; D is undetermined. There are 16 residues in the CDR3. From germline, CDR1 is SGHTS and CDR2 YDEGEE. V dropped 3 bases and J dropped 0 bases, with 14 bases sitting between them. The CDR3 nucleotides are TGTGCCAGCAGCTATCTGAAGGGTGCTAGCACAGATACGCAGTATTTT. Amino acids: CASSYLKGASTDTQYF.

As concerns this clonotype: A read error may account for a junction end that differs from germline. The chain joins TRBV7-6 to TRBJ2-2; 7 bases are shared with TRBD2. Germline-derived CDR1 and CDR2 are SGHVS and FNYEAQ. This CDR3 region has 13 residues. The CDR3 reads CASSLEVSGELIF. CDR3 DNA: TGTGCCAGCAGCTTAGAGGTCAGCGGGGAGCTGATTTTT.